What follows describes a single T cell receptor (beta chain). Its specificity is unknown. Noted time point: newly diagnosed GD, antithyroid drugs for less than 3 months. There was RNA extracted from PBMCs, and the TCR library was made from it. This entry comes from a study of regulatory T cells in long-lasting Graves disease. Looked up from germline, CDR1 is MNHEY and CDR2 is SMNVEV (reference sequence). Trimming took off 9 bases at V and 1 base at J, with 12 bases between the two ends. This CDR3 contains 14 residues. Study-wide results and caveats: Gene preferences differed: TRBV28, TRBJ1-2, TRBJ2-5 in persistent cases. Sampling was limited to peripheral blood rather than thyroid tissue. New patients shared fewer public clonotypes (around 970) than persistent patients did (over 2,500).

The authors built TCR beta libraries using iRepertoire HTBI primers and Arm-PCR of CDR3 regions. Each CDR3 protein gets one entry after TCRdb re-called the multiplex PCR reads with MiXCR. The sample records around 450,000 distinct CDR3 sequences, around 15% being singletons. The same specimen was also included in a second study, on T cells in Graves' hyperthyroidism and ophthalmopathy.

The chain recombines TRBV27 with TRBJ2-2; D is undetermined. Specimen: peripheral blood mononuclear cells (PBMCs), collected at new diagnosis, from a patient treated with antithyroid drugs. This sequence originates from a man aged 35 to 55 with Graves disease. The CDR3 sequence: CASKKYQNTGELFF. CDR3 coding DNA: TGTGCCAGTAAGAAGTACCAGAACACCGGGGAGCTGTTTTTT.